This entry concerns a single T cell receptor (beta chain). Its antigen is not identified. One end of the junction is discordant with germline, which a read error may explain. The CDR3 is 16 amino acids. This sample stems from a study of T-cell reconstitution after alpha-beta-depleted transplantation in children. General observations from the study: Reportedly, alpha-beta T cells present about two months post-transplant originated from several hundred expanded clones of graft origin. T-cell counts and diversity at one year following transplant were attributed mainly to newly produced T cells. Elevated TCRbeta diversity at day 60 was traced, in some patients, to surviving recipient T cells and thymic progenitors.

During its preparation, the TCRbeta library received unique molecular identifiers. TCRdb reprocessed the PCR reads via MiXCR and lists one record per CDR3 protein. The table has about 830,000 distinct CDR3 sequences, roughly 15% seen once. The chain uses TRBV12-3 or TRBV12-4 and TRBJ2-1; TRBD2 matches 10 bases. This receptor was identified in a male patient younger than 18 who had a stem cell transplant for acute lymphoblastic leukemia, so the T cells may come from the graft donor. The sample consisted of PBMCs, mostly from graft donor cells, taken 360 days after TCRalphabeta/CD19-depleted stem cell transplant. CDR3 protein: CASSLKASGRGYEPFF. CDR3 in DNA: TGTGCCAGCAGTTTGAAGGCTAGCGGGAGAGGGTATGAGCCGTTCTTC.